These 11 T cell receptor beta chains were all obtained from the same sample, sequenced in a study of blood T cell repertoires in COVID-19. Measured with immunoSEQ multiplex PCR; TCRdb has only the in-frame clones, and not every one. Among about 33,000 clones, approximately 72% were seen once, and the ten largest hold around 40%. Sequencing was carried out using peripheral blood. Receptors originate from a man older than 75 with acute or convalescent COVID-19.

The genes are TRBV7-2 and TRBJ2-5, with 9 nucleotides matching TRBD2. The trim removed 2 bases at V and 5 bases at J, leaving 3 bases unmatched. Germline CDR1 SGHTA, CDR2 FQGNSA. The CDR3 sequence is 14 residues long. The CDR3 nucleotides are TGTGCCAGCAGCTTATCTGCGGGGGGGGAGACCCAGTACTTC. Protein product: CASSLSAGGETQYF.

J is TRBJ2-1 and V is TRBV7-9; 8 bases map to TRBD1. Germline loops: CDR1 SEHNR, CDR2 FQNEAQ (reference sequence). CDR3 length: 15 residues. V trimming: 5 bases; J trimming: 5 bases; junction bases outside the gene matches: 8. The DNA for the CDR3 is TGTGCCAGCAGCCCCAACAGGGGGGAGGACAATGAGCAGTTCTTC. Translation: CASSPNRGEDNEQFF.

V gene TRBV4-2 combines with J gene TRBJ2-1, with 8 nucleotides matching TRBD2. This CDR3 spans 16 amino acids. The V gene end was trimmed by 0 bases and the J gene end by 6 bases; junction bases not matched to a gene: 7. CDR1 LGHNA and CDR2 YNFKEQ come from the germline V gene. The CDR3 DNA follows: TGTGCCAGCAGCCAAGATCTCGGGGGGGCCGGCAATGAGCAGTTCTTC. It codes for CASSQDLGGAGNEQFF.

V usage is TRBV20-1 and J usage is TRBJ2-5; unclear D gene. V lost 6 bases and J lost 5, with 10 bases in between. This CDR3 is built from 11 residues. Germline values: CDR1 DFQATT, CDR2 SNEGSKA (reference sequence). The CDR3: CSAQGRETQYF. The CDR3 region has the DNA TGCAGTGCGCAAGGCAGGGAGACCCAGTACTTC.

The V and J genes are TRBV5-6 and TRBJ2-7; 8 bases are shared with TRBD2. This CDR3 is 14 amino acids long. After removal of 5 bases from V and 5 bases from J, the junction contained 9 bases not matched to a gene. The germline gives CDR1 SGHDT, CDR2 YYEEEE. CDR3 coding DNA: TGTGCCAGCAGTTATTGGCGGGGGGTAAACGAGCAGTACTTC. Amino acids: CASSYWRGVNEQYF.

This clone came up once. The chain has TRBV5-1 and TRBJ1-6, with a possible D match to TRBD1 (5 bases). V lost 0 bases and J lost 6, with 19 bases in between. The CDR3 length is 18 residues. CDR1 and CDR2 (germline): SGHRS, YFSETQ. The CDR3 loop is CASSLEGAGIRPNSPLHF. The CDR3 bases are TGCGCCAGCAGCTTGGAAGGGGCAGGGATAAGACCTAATTCACCCCTCCACTTT.

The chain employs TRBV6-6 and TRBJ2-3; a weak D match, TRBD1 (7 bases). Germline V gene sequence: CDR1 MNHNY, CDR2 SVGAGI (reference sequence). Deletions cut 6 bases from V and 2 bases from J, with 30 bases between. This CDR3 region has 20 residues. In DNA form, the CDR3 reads TGTGCCAGCAGCGCCCGCGGGACAGACTCCGTACGACGGTCCACAGATACGCAGTATTTT. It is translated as CASSARGTDSVRRSTDTQYF.

CDR3 loop: CASSGTGQGLGETQYF. In DNA form, the CDR3 reads TGTGCCAGCAGCGGAACCGGACAGGGATTGGGGGAGACCCAGTACTTC. The V and J genes are TRBV5-4 and TRBJ2-5; 8 positions match TRBD1. The CDR3 has 16 residues. Germline trimming cut 4 bases from V and 5 bases from J; bases unmatched to any gene: 13. Per germline, CDR1 SGHNT and CDR2 YYREEE (reference sequence).

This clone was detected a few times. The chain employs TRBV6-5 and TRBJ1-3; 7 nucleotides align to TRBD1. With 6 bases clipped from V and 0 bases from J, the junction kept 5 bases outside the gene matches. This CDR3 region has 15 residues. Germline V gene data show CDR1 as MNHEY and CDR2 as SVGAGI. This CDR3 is CASRLDRISGNTIYF. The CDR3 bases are TGTGCCAGCAGACTGGACAGGATCTCTGGAAACACCATATATTTT.

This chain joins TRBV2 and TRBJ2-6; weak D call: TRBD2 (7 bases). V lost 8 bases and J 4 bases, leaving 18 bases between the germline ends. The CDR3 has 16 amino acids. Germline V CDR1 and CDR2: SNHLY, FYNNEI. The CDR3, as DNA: TGTGCCAGCCGAATGGGGGGGGCGCTCGGGGCCAACGTCCTGACTTTC. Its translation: CASRMGGALGANVLTF.

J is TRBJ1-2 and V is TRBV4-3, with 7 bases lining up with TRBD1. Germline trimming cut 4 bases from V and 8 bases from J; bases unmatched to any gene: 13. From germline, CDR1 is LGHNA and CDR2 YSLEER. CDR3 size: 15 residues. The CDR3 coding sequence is TGCGCCAGCAGCCTTGGAGGGACAGCCTCGGGAGGCTACACCTTC. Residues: CASSLGGTASGGYTF.